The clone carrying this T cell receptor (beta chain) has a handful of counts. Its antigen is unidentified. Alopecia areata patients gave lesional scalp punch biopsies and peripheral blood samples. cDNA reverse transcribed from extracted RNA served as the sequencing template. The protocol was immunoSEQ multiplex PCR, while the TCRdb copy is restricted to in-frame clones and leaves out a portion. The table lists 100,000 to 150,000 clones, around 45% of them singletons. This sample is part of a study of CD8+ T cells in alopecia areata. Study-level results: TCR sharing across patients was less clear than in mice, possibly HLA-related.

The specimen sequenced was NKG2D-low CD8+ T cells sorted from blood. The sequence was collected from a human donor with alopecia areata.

The CDR3 nucleotides are TGCGCCAGCAGCTTGGCCGGGGGGACGGCCCTCGAGCAGTACTTC. This sequence encodes CASSLAGGTALEQYF. J is TRBJ2-7 and V is TRBV5-1; 7 nucleotides align to TRBD2. Germline V gene data show CDR1 as SGHRS and CDR2 as YFSETQ. J gave up 6 bases and V 0 bases, and 9 bases lay outside the gene matches. The CDR3 runs 15 residues.